This TCR beta chain was obtained from a study of T cells in Graves' hyperthyroidism and ophthalmopathy. The study defined stable Graves' hyperthyroidism as no ophthalmopathy progression within 18 months. Recently diagnosed hyperthyroidism of less than 2 months' duration affected patients aged 18 to 65. Pregnant or lactating patients were excluded, as were those with uncontrolled infection or other autoimmune disease. Orbital computed tomography and thyroid ultrasound, together with serum TRAb and thyroxine and clinical symptoms, were used for diagnoses. Many counts were recorded for this clonotype. The CDR3 contains 18 residues. CDR1 and CDR2 (germline): SNHLY, FYNNEI. Unmatched junction bases numbered 15, after V lost 0 bases and J lost 5 bases. Amplified TCR beta CDR3 regions came from RNA transcripts. A set of HTBI primers served as the primers for a first-round RT-PCR of the TCR CDR3. MiXCR, applied by TCRdb to the multiplex PCR reads, yields one record per CDR3 protein. The sample shows approximately 360,000 distinct CDR3 sequences, about 25% of them seen only once.

This clonotype originated in a man aged 50 or older with Graves' hyperthyroidism. V is TRBV2 and J is TRBJ2-5; the match to TRBD2 covers 7 bases. Sequencing was performed on blood. The CDR3 protein is CASSEASVAGADRETQYF. The CDR3 DNA is TGTGCCAGCAGTGAAGCGTCTGTCGCGGGAGCAGACCGGGAGACCCAGTACTTC.